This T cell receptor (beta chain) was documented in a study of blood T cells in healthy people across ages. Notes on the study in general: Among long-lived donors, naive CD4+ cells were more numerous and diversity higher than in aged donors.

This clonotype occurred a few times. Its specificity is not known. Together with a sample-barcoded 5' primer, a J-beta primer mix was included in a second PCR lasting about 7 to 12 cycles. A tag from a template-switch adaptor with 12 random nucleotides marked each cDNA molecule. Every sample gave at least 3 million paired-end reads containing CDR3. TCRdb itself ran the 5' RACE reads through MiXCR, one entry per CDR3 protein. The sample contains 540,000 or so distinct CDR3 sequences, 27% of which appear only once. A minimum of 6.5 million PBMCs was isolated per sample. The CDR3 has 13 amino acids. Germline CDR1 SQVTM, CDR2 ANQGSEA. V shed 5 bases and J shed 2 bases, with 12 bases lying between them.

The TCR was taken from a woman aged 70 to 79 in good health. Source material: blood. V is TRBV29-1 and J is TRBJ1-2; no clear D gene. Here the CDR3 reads CSVLGRQNYGYTF. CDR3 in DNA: TGCAGCGTTCTAGGACGGCAAAACTATGGCTACACCTTC.